This T cell receptor (beta chain) was sequenced for a study of cytomegalovirus exposure and HLA in healthy donors. Notes on the study in general: Using the classifier, cytomegalovirus status was reportedly diagnosed with high specificity and sensitivity. The tendency of first-cohort TCR clusters to co-occur in the 90 to 150 validation repertoires emerged from a later analysis.

It was the roughly 130-subject validation cohort, separate from the roughly 700-subject first cohort, to which the donors belonged. A remark on this clone: The antigen is undetermined.

TCRdb keeps only in-frame clones here, not all; method: immunoSEQ multiplex PCR. Among under 140,000 clones listed, approximately 90% were seen once. V was trimmed by 4 bases and J by 1 base, leaving 10 bases between them. Germline V CDR1 and CDR2: MGHRA, YSYEKL. This CDR3 has 14 amino acids. The sequence came from a woman aged 25 to 45 in good health and CMV-seropositive. Input material: PBMCs. This chain links TRBV4-1 with TRBJ1-1; TRBD1 might be the D (6 bases). The DNA of the CDR3 is TGCGCCAGCAGCCCCACAGGGAAGAACACTGAAGCTTTCTTT. Residues: CASSPTGKNTEAFF.